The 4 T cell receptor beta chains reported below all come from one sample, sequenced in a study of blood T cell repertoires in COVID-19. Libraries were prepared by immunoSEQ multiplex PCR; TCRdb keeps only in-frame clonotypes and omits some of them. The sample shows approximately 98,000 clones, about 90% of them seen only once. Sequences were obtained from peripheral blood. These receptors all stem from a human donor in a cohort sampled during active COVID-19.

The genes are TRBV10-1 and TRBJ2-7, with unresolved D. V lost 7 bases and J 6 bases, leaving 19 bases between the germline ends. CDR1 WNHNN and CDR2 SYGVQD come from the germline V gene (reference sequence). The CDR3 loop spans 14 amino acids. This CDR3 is CASNVPEWPSEQYF. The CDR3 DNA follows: TGCGCCAGCAACGTACCGGAGTGGCCGAGCGAGCAGTACTTC.

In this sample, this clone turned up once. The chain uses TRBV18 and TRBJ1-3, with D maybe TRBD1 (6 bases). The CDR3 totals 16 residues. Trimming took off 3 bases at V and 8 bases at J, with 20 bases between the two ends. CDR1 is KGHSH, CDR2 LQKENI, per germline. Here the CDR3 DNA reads TGTGCCAGCTCACCTCCGGGACATACCATCGATGACACCATATATTTT. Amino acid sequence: CASSPPGHTIDDTIYF.

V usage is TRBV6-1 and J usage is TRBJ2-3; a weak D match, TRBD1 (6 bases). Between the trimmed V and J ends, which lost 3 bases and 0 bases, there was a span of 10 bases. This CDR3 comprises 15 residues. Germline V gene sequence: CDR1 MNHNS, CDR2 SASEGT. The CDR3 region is CASSDRGLSTDTQYF. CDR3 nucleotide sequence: TGTGCCAGCAGTGACAGGGGCCTTAGCACAGATACGCAGTATTTT.

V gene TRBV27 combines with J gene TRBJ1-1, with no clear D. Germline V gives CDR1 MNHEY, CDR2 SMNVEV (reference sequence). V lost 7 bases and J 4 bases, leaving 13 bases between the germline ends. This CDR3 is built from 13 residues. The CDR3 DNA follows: TGTGCCAGCAAGGTTCAGAGCGGCACTGAAGCTTTCTTT. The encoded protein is CASKVQSGTEAFF.